The 28 T cell receptor beta chains reported below all come from one sample, sequenced in a study of long-term antiretroviral therapy in people with HIV. Survey-level resolution applied to immunoSEQ assay v3.0. Generated by immunoSEQ multiplex PCR, the TCRdb table keeps only in-frame clones and is missing some. The data show 25,000 to 30,000 clones, 75% to 90% seen once. Source: unsorted PBMCs, taken 2.9 years after starting antiretroviral therapy. These receptors were obtained from a man between 45 and 60 years old with HIV.

This clone was seen only a few times. The gene calls are TRBV20-1 and TRBJ2-7, with D unclear. V shed 2 bases and J shed 4 bases, with 6 bases lying between them. Germline V gene sequence: CDR1 DFQATT, CDR2 SNEGSKA (reference sequence). CDR3 length: 11 residues. The chain's CDR3 is CSARQLYEQYF. DNA for the CDR3: TGCAGTGCTAGACAGTTGTACGAGCAGTACTTC.

This clone occurred a few times. The chain employs TRBV7-2 and TRBJ2-2; D may correspond to TRBD1 or TRBD2 (5 bases each). The CDR3 has 13 amino acids. Germline V gene data show CDR1 as SGHTA and CDR2 as FQGNSA. Trimming shortened V by 6 bases and J by 4 bases, and 9 bases separated the two germline ends. CDR3 nucleotides: TGTGCCAGCAGTCGTGGGGGCACCGGGGAGCTGTTTTTT. This translates into CASSRGGTGELFF.

This clone has a handful of counts. The rearrangement joins TRBV2 to TRBJ2-7, with a weak D call TRBD1 (6 bases). The CDR3 has 14 amino acids. The germline V gene has CDR1 SNHLY and CDR2 FYNNEI. Trimming removed 6 bases from V and 3 bases from J, with 15 bases in between. This CDR3 reads CASRDRTGYYEQYF. In DNA, the CDR3 is TGTGCCAGCAGGGACCGAACAGGGTACTACGAGCAGTACTTC.

The gene calls are TRBV5-1 and TRBJ2-6; D is unclear. CDR3 length equals 17 residues. CDR1 and CDR2 from the germline V gene are SGHRS and YFSETQ. The ends were cut back, 7 bases at V and 0 bases at J, with 17 bases in the middle. CDR3 in amino acids: CASGSGRHLSGANVLTF. The CDR3 DNA reads as TGCGCCAGCGGAAGTGGCAGGCACCTCTCTGGGGCCAACGTCCTGACTTTC.

This chain connects TRBV7-9 to TRBJ2-7; maybe TRBD1 (6 bases). CDR1 SEHNR and CDR2 FQNEAQ come from the germline V gene (reference sequence). V dropped 7 bases and J dropped 3 bases, with 13 bases sitting between them. The CDR3 contains 13 residues. The CDR3 sequence is CASTKRGYYEQYF. As DNA, the CDR3 is TGTGCCAGCACTAAAAGGGGGTACTACGAGCAGTACTTC.

The sample holds one count of this clone. The CDR3 nucleotides read TGTGCCAGCAGCGGACAGGGAGGGGGCCTCTACGAGCAGTACTTC. Translated: CASSGQGGGLYEQYF. The chain links TRBV9 to TRBJ2-7; D is possibly TRBD1 or TRBD2 (7 bases each). The CDR3 covers 15 residues. Deletions cut 3 bases from V and 3 bases from J, with 16 bases between. Germline CDR1 is SGDLS and CDR2 is YYNGEE.

V gene TRBV11-1 combines with J gene TRBJ2-1, with TRBD2 identical over 7 bases. Germline V gene data show CDR1 as SGHAT and CDR2 as FQDESV (reference sequence). This CDR3 has 13 amino acids. The trim removed 1 base at V and 11 bases at J, leaving 5 bases unmatched. The CDR3 loop is CASSLGGGIQQFF. The CDR3 nucleotides are TGTGCCAGCAGCTTAGGGGGGGGGATTCAGCAGTTCTTC. Full variable domain (remainder filled in from reference TRBV11-1 and TRBJ2-1): EAEVAQSPRYKITEKSQAVAFWCDPISGHATLYWYRQILGQGPELLVQFQDESVVDDSQLPKDRFSAERLKGVDSTLKIQPAELGDSAMYLCASSLGGGIQQFFGPGTRLTVL.

The rearrangement joins TRBV6-1 to TRBJ1-1; 9 positions match TRBD1. With 1 base clipped from V and 7 bases from J, the junction kept 10 bases outside the gene matches. Germline assignment: CDR1 MNHNS and CDR2 SASEGT. The CDR3 has 16 residues. CDR3 region: CASSEGDREPPREAFF. The CDR3 nucleotides are TGTGCCAGCAGTGAAGGGGACAGGGAGCCTCCGCGTGAAGCTTTCTTT.

The gene calls are TRBV18 and TRBJ2-3, with D perhaps TRBD1 (6 bases). The CDR3 has 14 residues. The germline V and J ends were trimmed by 3 bases and 1 base, with 8 bases remaining between them. Germline CDR1 and CDR2: KGHSH and LQKENI. The CDR3 coding sequence is TGTGCCAGCTCACCCGCAGGGGGCACAGATACGCAGTATTTT. Protein: CASSPAGGTDTQYF. The full variable domain, with the rest looked up from reference TRBV18 and TRBJ2-3, is NAGVMQNPRHLVRRRGQEARLRCSPMKGHSHVYWYRQLPEEGLKFMVYLQKENIIDESGMPKERFSAEFPKEGPSILRIQQVVRGDSAAYFCASSPAGGTDTQYFGPGTRLTVL.

This clone was observed a handful of times. Here the CDR3 DNA reads TGTGCCAGCATCGGTGGCAGGGCCTTTGGCTACACCTTC. Translated: CASIGGRAFGYTF. V usage is TRBV2 and J usage is TRBJ1-2; D may be TRBD1 (5 bases). The CDR3 runs 13 residues. The ends were cut back, 7 bases at V and 7 bases at J, with 16 bases in the middle. Looked up from germline, CDR1 is SNHLY and CDR2 is FYNNEI.

The table lists this clone with a count of one. V and J are TRBV7-2 and TRBJ2-7; D is unresolved. CDR1 SGHTA and CDR2 FQGNSA come from the germline V gene. Trimming removed 4 bases from V and 5 bases from J, with 12 bases in between. The CDR3 has 13 residues. The CDR3 DNA follows: TGTGCCAGCAGCTCGGGTGCGAGCCACGAGCAGTACTTC. This sequence encodes CASSSGASHEQYF.

This clone was seen a handful of times. The chain combines TRBV5-1 with TRBJ2-7; D not certain. Germline-derived CDR1 and CDR2 are SGHRS and YFSETQ. The CDR3 is 11 residues long. Trimming cost V 0 bases and J 4 bases, with 2 bases left between them. This chain's CDR3 is CASSLGYEQYF. CDR3 bases: TGCGCCAGCAGCTTGGGGTACGAGCAGTACTTC.

This clone was seen a few times. The chain links TRBV4-3 to TRBJ1-3; D unresolved. Germline CDR1 is LGHNA and CDR2 is YSLEER. This CDR3 has 16 amino acids. Deletions cut 0 bases from V and 4 bases from J, with 13 bases between. The CDR3 loop reads CASSQDLASWGNTIYF. CDR3 coding DNA: TGCGCCAGCAGCCAAGATCTGGCGTCATGGGGAAACACCATATATTTT.

V usage is TRBV2 and J usage is TRBJ2-2, with TRBD1 matching 7 bases. With V trimmed by 5 bases and J by 6 bases, 9 bases remained unmatched. In germline, CDR1 is SNHLY, CDR2 FYNNEI. The CDR3 has 15 residues. Here the CDR3 DNA reads TGTGCCAGCAGTTACGGACAGGTCCAGGCCGGGGAGCTGTTTTTT. It encodes CASSYGQVQAGELFF.

The chain links TRBV25-1 to TRBJ1-1; 7 positions match TRBD1. J was trimmed by 4 bases and V by 4 bases; bases with no gene match: 9. Germline CDR1 MGHDK, CDR2 SYGVNS. This CDR3 is built from 15 residues. CDR3 sequence: CASSASQGYGTEAFF. CDR3 nucleotides: TGTGCCAGCAGTGCATCACAGGGGTACGGCACTGAAGCTTTCTTT.

The chain has TRBV5-1 and TRBJ1-1; 12 bases align to TRBD1. The CDR3 extends over 16 amino acids. Germline V gives CDR1 SGHRS, CDR2 YFSETQ. The V and J ends lost 0 bases and 4 bases, in that order; junction bases with no gene match: 4. The CDR3: CASSLGDRGPATEAFF. The CDR3 bases are TGCGCCAGCAGCTTGGGGGACAGGGGGCCTGCCACTGAAGCTTTCTTT. The full variable domain, completed using reference TRBV5-1 and TRBJ1-1, is KAGVTQTPRYLIKTRGQQVTLSCSPISGHRSVSWYQQTPGQGLQFLFEYFSETQRNKGNFPGRFSGRQFSNSRSEMNVSTLELGDSALYLCASSLGDRGPATEAFFGQGTRLTVV.

This chain links TRBV5-1 with TRBJ1-3; no firm D call. CDR3 length: 15 residues. Germline values: CDR1 SGHRS, CDR2 YFSETQ. Trimming left V 0 bases short and J 3 bases short, with 10 bases between. CDR3 sequence: CASSLGTSDGNTIYF. The CDR3 DNA sequence: TGCGCCAGCAGCTTGGGCACATCGGATGGAAACACCATATATTTT.

The chain combines TRBV5-6 with TRBJ1-3; tentatively, D is TRBD1 (5 bases). V was cut by 3 bases and J by 6 bases, with 10 bases left in between. The germline gives CDR1 SGHDT, CDR2 YYEEEE. This CDR3 has 13 residues. For the CDR3, the DNA is TGTGCCAGCAGCTGGGACGGGGAAAACACCATATATTTT. Amino acid sequence: CASSWDGENTIYF.

The chain has TRBV21-1 and TRBJ2-7; the D call of TRBD2 is as the table states it, not checked on the DNA. TRBV21-1 is a documented pseudogene. The CDR3 is made up of 13 amino acids. CDR3 bases: TGTGCCAGCAGCACCAGGACTACCTACGAGCAGTACTTC. Protein sequence: CASSTRTTYEQYF.

This sequence joins TRBV28 and TRBJ1-1; TRBD1 aligns across 7 bases. Per germline, CDR1 MDHEN and CDR2 SYDVKM. Trimming at V came to 5 bases and at J to 7 bases, leaving 1 base not matched to a gene. This CDR3 spans 11 amino acids. The CDR3 nucleotides read TGTGCCAGCAGTCGGACAGGTGAAGCTTTCTTT. Residues: CASSRTGEAFF.

In its sample, this clone was seen a few times. V is TRBV19 and J is TRBJ1-1; 10 bases line up with TRBD1. Germline CDR1 is LNHDA and CDR2 is SQIVND (reference sequence). The CDR3 loop spans 14 amino acids. V was pared by 5 bases and J by 8 bases, with 8 bases of the junction left unmatched. This CDR3 is CASSYLGTGAEAFF. The CDR3 DNA is TGTGCCAGTAGTTACCTCGGGACAGGGGCGGAAGCTTTCTTT.

This chain joins TRBV7-9 and TRBJ1-4, with unresolved D. Germline V gene sequence: CDR1 SEHNR, CDR2 FQNEAQ (reference sequence). The CDR3 has 15 amino acids. The V end lost 2 bases, the J end lost 0 bases, and 7 bases lay between the germline ends. The CDR3 region has the DNA TGTGCCAGCAGCTTACAACCTCCAACTAATGAAAAACTGTTTTTT. It yields the protein CASSLQPPTNEKLFF.

This clone was observed a few times. V gene TRBV5-6 combines with J gene TRBJ1-2, with 8 nucleotides matching TRBD1. The CDR3 totals 12 residues. Germline-derived CDR1 and CDR2 are SGHDT and YYEEEE. Unmatched junction bases numbered 3, after V lost 5 bases and J lost 6 bases. The DNA for the CDR3 is TGTGCCAGCAGGCAGACAGGGGATGGCTACACCTTC. It specifies CASRQTGDGYTF.

The chain employs TRBV4-1 and TRBJ2-7; 11 bases are a match to TRBD1. This CDR3 region has 16 residues. Trimming took 4 bases from V and 2 from J; bases not matched to a gene: 7. Germline CDR1 MGHRA, CDR2 YSYEKL. The DNA for the CDR3 is TGCGCCAGCAGCCCCCGGACAGGGGGCGCTACCTACGAGCAGTACTTC. Translated: CASSPRTGGATYEQYF.

There are a few counts of this clone. The chain recombines TRBV5-5 with TRBJ1-3; unclear D gene. Per the germline V gene, CDR1 is SGHKS and CDR2 is YYEKEE (reference sequence). The CDR3 extends over 14 amino acids. With 1 base removed from V and 4 bases from J, the gap between germline ends came to 9 bases. The CDR3: CASSLPLGGNTIYF. CDR3 DNA: TGTGCCAGCAGCTTGCCGTTGGGCGGAAACACCATATATTTT.

The rearrangement links TRBV5-1 to TRBJ1-3; no reliable D call. This CDR3 has 14 amino acids. Germline CDR1 and CDR2: SGHRS and YFSETQ. With 4 bases removed from V and 0 bases from J, the gap between germline ends came to 8 bases. DNA for the CDR3: TGCGCCAGCAGCCCTCTTCTCTCTGGAAACACCATATATTTT. Translating gives CASSPLLSGNTIYF.

The genes are TRBV6-5 and TRBJ1-6, with a possible D match to TRBD1 (6 bases). CDR3 size: 16 residues. Germline V CDR1 and CDR2: MNHEY, SVGAGI. V gave up 0 bases and J gave up 7 bases, with 13 bases separating them. The CDR3: CASSYSYWTANSPLHF. For the CDR3, the DNA is TGTGCCAGCAGTTACTCGTATTGGACAGCCAATTCACCCCTCCACTTT.

The V gene is TRBV4-1, the J gene TRBJ2-3; TRBD2 aligns across 7 bases. This CDR3 has 17 amino acids. The V and J ends lost 1 base and 2 bases, in that order; junction bases with no gene match: 9. CDR1 and CDR2 (germline): MGHRA, YSYEKL. This CDR3 is CASSQGSGRGNTDTQYF. CDR3 in DNA: TGCGCCAGCAGCCAAGGCTCAGGGAGGGGAAACACAGATACGCAGTATTTT.